This TCR beta chain was retrieved from a study of tumor and adjacent non-tumor tissue in lung cancer. RNA was extracted from bulk tissue without any cell sorting. This non-tumor lung sample came from over 3 cm beyond the tumor edge. Notes on this clonotype: Mismatch with germline at one junction end may stem from a read error.

The library came from three nested PCR rounds adapted from ARM-PCR protocols. In TCRdb, the multiplex PCR reads were re-called with MiXCR into one record per CDR3 protein. The sample lists 40,000 to 45,000 distinct CDR3 sequences, roughly 60% occurring once. Per germline, CDR1 MNHEY and CDR2 SVGAGI. The CDR3 length is 15 residues. The sample comprised distant non-tumor lung tissue. The J gene is TRBJ1-4, the V gene TRBV6-5, with D maybe TRBD1 (6 bases). The sequence came from a middle-aged woman with non-small cell lung cancer. The CDR3 spells CASSYITGSNEKLFF. CDR3 DNA: TGTGCCAGCAGTTACATCACAGGGTCGAATGAAAAATTGTTTTTT.